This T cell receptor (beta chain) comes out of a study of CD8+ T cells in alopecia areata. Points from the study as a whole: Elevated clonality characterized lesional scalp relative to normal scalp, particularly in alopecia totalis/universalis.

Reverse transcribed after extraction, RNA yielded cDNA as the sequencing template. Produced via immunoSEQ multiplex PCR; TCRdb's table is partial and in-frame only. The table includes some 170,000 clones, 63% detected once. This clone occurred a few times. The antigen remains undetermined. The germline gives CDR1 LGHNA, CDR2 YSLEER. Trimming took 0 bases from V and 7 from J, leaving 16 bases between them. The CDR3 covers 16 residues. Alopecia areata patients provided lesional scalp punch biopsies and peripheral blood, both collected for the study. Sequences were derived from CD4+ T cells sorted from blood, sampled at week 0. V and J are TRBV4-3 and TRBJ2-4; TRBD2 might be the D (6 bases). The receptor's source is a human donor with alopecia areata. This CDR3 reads CASSQDWASALNIQYF. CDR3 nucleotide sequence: TGCGCCAGCAGCCAAGATTGGGCTAGCGCTTTGAACATTCAGTACTTC.